Listed here are 10 T cell receptor beta chains from one sample, sequenced in a study of shared T cell receptors in the human thymus listed by TCRdb under 2021. Libraries came from the immunoSEQ multiplex PCR assay. TCRdb mirrors the immuneACCESS table, restricted to in-frame sequences. Some clones are absent from its copies; in checked studies, under half trace to an unresolved V gene, and the reason for the others is unknown. The sample yields 600,000 to 900,000 clones; 80% to 90% were counted once. The top ten constitute roughly 0.01% of the sample. In addition, the sample was reused for a study of human thymus T cells.

Sequences were obtained from thymocytes. The receptors were sampled from a girl in the first two years of life with a congenital heart defect. Donor details come from another sample of the same person, matched by shared clones.

This chain joins TRBV7-3 and TRBJ1-3; weak D call: TRBD1 (6 bases). Trimming pared 1 base from V and 4 bases from J, leaving 17 bases between. The germline CDR1 and CDR2 sequences are SGHTA and FQGTGA. This CDR3 contains 17 residues. This chain's CDR3 is CASSLNGTGFQGNTIYF. The CDR3 bases are TGTGCCAGCAGCTTAAATGGTACAGGGTTCCAGGGAAACACCATATATTTT.

The rearrangement joins TRBV20-1 to TRBJ2-1; 7 bases fit TRBD2. Germline-derived CDR1 and CDR2 are DFQATT and SNEGSKA (reference sequence). V was clipped by 4 bases and J by 10 bases; unmatched bases: 4. The CDR3 runs to 11 residues. CDR3 nucleotides: TGCAGTGCTACAGGGAGGGTGGAGCAGTTCTTC. The encoded protein is CSATGRVEQFF.

This clone was observed a single time. The V call is TRBV18, the J call TRBJ1-5; no definite D call. V lost 3 bases, J lost 3 bases, and 12 bases lay in between. This CDR3 contains 15 residues. Germline V gives CDR1 KGHSH, CDR2 LQKENI. The CDR3 reads CASSPSNRDNQPQHF. The CDR3 bases are TGTGCCAGCTCACCCTCGAACCGGGACAATCAGCCCCAGCATTTT.

The chain uses TRBV28 and TRBJ1-5; unclear D gene. This CDR3 is 14 amino acids long. V was shortened by 0 bases and J by 11 bases, with 14 bases between the two germline ends. CDR1 and CDR2 from the germline V gene are MDHEN and SYDVKM. The CDR3 coding sequence is TGTGCCAGCAGTTTATGCCAGCCTCCGAGGGCCCAGCATTTT. This encodes CASSLCQPPRAQHF.

CDR3 nucleotide sequence: TGTGCCAGCTCCTTTCGGACAGGGTTTGAAGCTTTCTTT. It translates to CASSFRTGFEAFF. V gene TRBV6-1 combines with J gene TRBJ1-1; 8 bases fit TRBD1. The germline V gene has CDR1 MNHNS and CDR2 SASEGT. The CDR3 runs to 13 residues. The ends lost 8 bases at V and 7 bases at J; junction bases unmatched: 9.

The chain employs TRBV7-9 and TRBJ1-6; perhaps TRBD1 as D (6 bases). The V gene lost 5 bases and the J gene lost 5 bases, with 13 bases spanning the gap. The CDR3 runs 15 residues. CDR1 is SEHNR, CDR2 FQNEAQ, per germline (reference sequence). The CDR3 protein is CASSLTGKNNSPLHF. The CDR3 DNA sequence: TGTGCCAGCAGCCTGACAGGCAAAAATAATTCACCCCTCCACTTT.

V gene TRBV28 combines with J gene TRBJ2-1; 9 bases agree with TRBD1. CDR3 length: 15 residues. The germline V gene has CDR1 MDHEN and CDR2 SYDVKM. With 6 bases clipped from V and 3 bases from J, the junction kept 6 bases outside the gene matches. In nucleotides, the CDR3 is TGTGCCAGCAGGGAGACAGGGGGGAGCTACAATGAGCAGTTCTTC. Encoded protein: CASRETGGSYNEQFF.

This clone was detected a few times. This chain links TRBV18 with TRBJ2-1, with 9 positions matching TRBD2. This CDR3 region has 19 residues. V shed 0 bases, J shed 6 bases, and the junction held 15 bases outside the gene matches. Per the germline V gene, CDR1 is KGHSH and CDR2 is LQKENI. CDR3 sequence reads: CASSPPVTAGGPGSNEQFF. The CDR3 DNA reads as TGTGCCAGCTCACCACCGGTAACCGCGGGGGGGCCGGGGAGCAATGAGCAGTTCTTC.

The chain employs TRBV9 and TRBJ2-5, with 11 positions matching TRBD2. The CDR3 sequence is 17 residues long. The germline V gene has CDR1 SGDLS and CDR2 YYNGEE. The junction had 7 bases not matched to a gene; V was cut back by 3 bases and J by 0 bases. In DNA form, the CDR3 reads TGTGCCAGCAGCGGAACCGGGACTAGCGGTTACCAAGAGACCCAGTACTTC. Its protein is CASSGTGTSGYQETQYF.

The chain carries TRBV28 and TRBJ1-5; D unclear. Per germline, CDR1 MDHEN and CDR2 SYDVKM. The CDR3 contains 17 residues. Trimming removed 6 bases at V and 6 bases at J, with 24 bases between. The DNA for the CDR3 is TGTGCCAGCAGCCCTCCCGAGGGAAGGAGATCTGGTCAGCCCCAGCATTTT. This gives the protein CASSPPEGRRSGQPQHF.